This passage covers 30 T cell receptor beta chains from one sample sequenced in a study of beta chain features in type 1 diabetes. General study findings and limits: The study found moderately but significantly shorter TCRB CDR3s in all four CD4+ subsets of Type 1 diabetes patients.

Reverse transcribing all isolated RNA meant expressed TCRB transcripts were sequenced. TCRdb's copy holds only in-frame clones and misses some; the assay was immunoSEQ multiplex PCR. The sample gives about 700,000 clones, about an eighth of which show up once; approximately 0.022% is in the top ten. Antigen specificity for these receptors is unknown. The sequenced sample consisted of naive CD4+ T cells from blood. These TCRs come from a man in his late teens or twenties with type 1 diabetes.

J is TRBJ2-3 and V is TRBV19; D unclear. The CDR3 contains 14 residues. The ends were cut back, 6 bases at V and 2 bases at J, with 12 bases in the middle. In germline, CDR1 is LNHDA, CDR2 SQIVND (reference sequence). The CDR3 nucleotides are TGTGCCAGTAGGACCGACACCAACACAGATACGCAGTATTTT. Translating gives CASRTDTNTDTQYF.

This clone has only a few counts. V gene TRBV5-1 combines with J gene TRBJ2-7; 8 nucleotides agree with TRBD2. The CDR3 length is 13 residues. The germline V gene encodes CDR1 SGHRS and CDR2 YFSETQ. Germline trimming cut 3 bases from V and 12 bases from J; bases unmatched to any gene: 11. The CDR3: CASSSGGGSEAYF. As DNA, the CDR3 is TGCGCCAGCAGCTCCGGGGGGGGTTCGGAGGCGTACTTC.

There are a few counts of this clone. The chain combines TRBV9 with TRBJ2-1; 10 positions match TRBD2. Germline CDR1 SGDLS, CDR2 YYNGEE. The junction had 11 bases not matched to a gene; V was cut back by 0 bases and J by 5 bases. This CDR3 comprises 18 residues. CDR3 residues: CASSVEIAGGESNNEQFF. In DNA form, the CDR3 reads TGTGCCAGCAGCGTAGAAATAGCGGGGGGCGAATCAAACAATGAGCAGTTCTTC.

V usage is TRBV7-9 and J usage is TRBJ2-7; D call uncertain. The CDR3 runs 12 residues. V shed 5 bases and J shed 3 bases, with 8 bases lying between them. The germline gives CDR1 SEHNR, CDR2 FQNEAQ (reference sequence). As DNA, the CDR3 is TGTGCCAGCAGCCTCCCTGACTACGAGCAGTACTTC. Translated, it gives CASSLPDYEQYF.

Written as DNA, the CDR3 is TGTGCCAGCAGTGGGCCAGGTCTAAGGACTGAAGCTTTCTTT. It codes for CASSGPGLRTEAFF. The chain carries TRBV6-1 and TRBJ1-1; the D is unclear. The CDR3 runs to 14 residues. Germline CDR1 and CDR2: MNHNS and SASEGT. With 4 bases removed from V and 5 bases from J, the gap between germline ends came to 14 bases.

A few counts support this clone. The gene calls are TRBV29-1 and TRBJ1-1; possibly TRBD1 for D (5 bases). The V gene lost 6 bases and the J gene lost 5 bases, with 13 bases spanning the gap. The germline CDR1 and CDR2 sequences are SQVTM and ANQGSEA. This CDR3 has 12 amino acids. Written as DNA, the CDR3 is TGCAGCGTGGGTGGGGGGAGAACTGAAGCTTTCTTT. It translates to CSVGGGRTEAFF. Full variable domain (remainder filled in from reference TRBV29-1 and TRBJ1-1): SAVISQKPSRDICQRGTSLTIQCQVDSQVTMMFWYRQQPGQSLTLIATANQGSEATYESGFVIDKFPISRPNLTFSTLTVSNMSPEDSSIYLCSVGGGRTEAFFGQGTRLTVV.

The DNA of the CDR3 is TGTGCCAGCAGCGCACCGGGACAGTCCGGGGAGCTGTTTTTT. Its protein product is CASSAPGQSGELFF. This sequence joins TRBV9 and TRBJ2-2, with 7 nucleotides matching TRBD1. Germline trimming cut 3 bases from V and 6 bases from J; bases unmatched to any gene: 5. The CDR3 is made up of 14 amino acids. CDR1 is SGDLS, CDR2 YYNGEE, per germline.

This chain joins TRBV6-5 and TRBJ1-1; 9 bases are shared with TRBD1. Germline-derived CDR1 and CDR2 are MNHEY and SVGAGI. The CDR3 spans 15 residues. Trimming removed 6 bases from V and 0 bases from J; junction bases left unmatched: 5. The CDR3 spells CASRKGTGMNTEAFF. DNA of the CDR3: TGTGCCAGCAGAAAAGGGACAGGGATGAACACTGAAGCTTTCTTT.

This rearrangement joins TRBV7-6 to TRBJ2-1; 8 bases are a match to TRBD2. V shed 6 bases, J shed 7 bases, and the junction held 14 bases outside the gene matches. This CDR3 has 16 residues. Germline-derived CDR1 and CDR2 are SGHVS and FNYEAQ. The CDR3 DNA reads as TGTGCCAGCAGTTCGGGAGGGACCCCCTTGAGGAATGAGCAGTTCTTC. Its protein product is CASSSGGTPLRNEQFF. The full variable domain, in which reference TRBV7-6 and TRBJ2-1 provide the parts outside the CDR3, is GAGVSQSPRYKVTKRGQDVALRCDPISGHVSLYWYRQALGQGPEFLTYFNYEAQQDKSGLPNDRFSAERPEGSISTLTIQRTEQRDSAMYRCASSSGGTPLRNEQFFGPGTRLTVL.

The V and J genes are TRBV7-9 and TRBJ1-1; D perhaps matches TRBD1 (5 bases). Germline CDR1 is SEHNR and CDR2 is FQNEAQ (reference sequence). The CDR3 is 14 amino acids. V was clipped by 7 bases and J by 4 bases, with 16 bases between them. The CDR3 DNA follows: TGTGCCAGCAACTCCCAGGGTGGGGGCACTGAAGCTTTCTTT. Protein sequence: CASNSQGGGTEAFF. The variable domain in full, completed from reference TRBV7-9 and TRBJ1-1, reads DTGVSQNPRHKITKRGQNVTFRCDPISEHNRLYWYRQTLGQGPEFLTYFQNEAQLEKSRLLSDRFSAERPKGSFSTLEIQRTEQGDSAMYLCASNSQGGGTEAFFGQGTRLTVV.

This chain joins TRBV5-1 and TRBJ1-4; 7 bases match TRBD1. Germline assignment: CDR1 SGHRS and CDR2 YFSETQ. V dropped 3 bases and J dropped 0; count of bases not matched to a gene: 2. The CDR3 runs to 15 residues. The CDR3 DNA follows: TGCGCCAGCAGCTCAGGGACAGCAACTAATGAAAAACTGTTTTTT. Translation: CASSSGTATNEKLFF.

This clone was found a few times. The chain recombines TRBV5-4 with TRBJ2-5, with 9 bases fitting TRBD2. The CDR3 runs 16 residues. The V segment lost 0 bases and the J segment 5 bases; nucleotides outside the gene matches: 8. The germline gives CDR1 SGHNT, CDR2 YYREEE (reference sequence). CDR3 coding DNA: TGTGCCAGCAGCTTGGTAGGCCAGCGGGGGGTCGAGACCCAGTACTTC. It translates to CASSLVGQRGVETQYF.

The chain couples TRBV9 to TRBJ2-2, with 10 bases identical to TRBD1. Germline V gene data show CDR1 as SGDLS and CDR2 as YYNGEE. The CDR3 loop spans 16 amino acids. Trimming cost V 0 bases and J 4 bases; bases outside gene matches: 3. The CDR3 reads CASSVVGQGGTGELFF. Written as DNA, the CDR3 is TGTGCCAGCAGCGTAGTCGGACAGGGGGGCACCGGGGAGCTGTTTTTT.

This chain joins TRBV30 and TRBJ1-1; 7 positions match TRBD1. Germline CDR1 reads GTSNPN; CDR2 reads SVGIG (reference sequence). J was trimmed by 3 bases and V by 8 bases; bases with no gene match: 9. The CDR3 is 13 amino acids. The CDR3 loop is CALDRAQDTEAFF. Here the CDR3 DNA reads TGTGCCCTCGACAGGGCCCAGGACACTGAAGCTTTCTTT.

This clone was seen more than once but under ten times. CDR3 protein: CAWSVRGQGNGYTF. CDR3 DNA sequence: TGTGCCTGGAGTGTAAGGGGACAGGGAAATGGCTACACCTTC. The chain carries TRBV30 and TRBJ1-2, with TRBD1 identical over 9 bases. Germline V gene sequence: CDR1 GTSNPN, CDR2 SVGIG (reference sequence). The CDR3 totals 14 residues. The V gene end was trimmed by 0 bases and the J gene end by 6 bases; junction bases not matched to a gene: 5.

This clone was seen more than once but under ten times. J is TRBJ2-1 and V is TRBV28; 11 nucleotides align to TRBD1. The CDR3 has 14 residues. Germline V gene lookup returns CDR1 MDHEN and CDR2 SYDVKM. V was pared by 8 bases and J by 7 bases, with 7 bases of the junction left unmatched. The CDR3 bases are TGTGCCAGCGGGCTGGACAGGGGGCTAAATGAGCAGTTCTTC. Protein product: CASGLDRGLNEQFF.

This chain joins TRBV30 and TRBJ1-5; unclear D gene. Germline V gene lookup returns CDR1 GTSNPN and CDR2 SVGIG (reference sequence). The V end lost 3 bases, the J end lost 6 bases, and 15 bases lay between the germline ends. This CDR3 region has 14 residues. CDR3 residues: CAWRGRTGSQPQHF. CDR3 DNA: TGTGCCTGGAGAGGTAGGACCGGCAGTCAGCCCCAGCATTTT.

The sample holds a few counts of this clone. V and J are TRBV7-2 and TRBJ1-6; 8 bases agree with TRBD1. With 5 bases clipped from V and 9 bases from J, the junction kept 9 bases outside the gene matches. This CDR3 has 15 amino acids. Germline CDR1 and CDR2: SGHTA and FQGNSA. Here the CDR3 DNA reads TGTGCCAGCAGCACCCGACAGGGGTTCGGTTCACCCCTCCACTTT. It is translated as CASSTRQGFGSPLHF.

The rearrangement joins TRBV9 to TRBJ2-1; 7 bases fit TRBD2. V was clipped by 4 bases and J by 2 bases; unmatched bases: 15. CDR1 is SGDLS, CDR2 YYNGEE, per germline. The CDR3 is 18 residues long. The DNA for the CDR3 is TGTGCCAGCAGCCCCCCGGCGGGGGTACGTATTCCCTACAATGAGCAGTTCTTC. This sequence encodes CASSPPAGVRIPYNEQFF. Looking up the rest from reference TRBV9 and TRBJ2-1 gives the full variable domain: DSGVTQTPKHLITATGQRVTLRCSPRSGDLSVYWYQQSLDQGLQFLIQYYNGEERAKGNILERFSAQQFPDLHSELNLSSLELGDSALYFCASSPPAGVRIPYNEQFFGPGTRLTVL.

This clone occurred a few times. Here the CDR3 reads CASSFRTETTGELFF. CDR3 DNA: TGCGCCAGCAGCTTTAGGACCGAGACCACCGGGGAGCTGTTTTTT. The chain is built from TRBV5-1 and TRBJ2-2; D is unclear. Germline loops: CDR1 SGHRS, CDR2 YFSETQ. The CDR3 totals 15 residues. Trimming stripped 2 bases from V and 4 bases from J, with 12 bases between.

This clone has a handful of counts. The rearrangement uses TRBV29-1 and TRBJ1-1, with 9 bases fitting TRBD1. The CDR3 contains 13 residues. Trimming removed 6 bases from V and 5 bases from J; junction bases left unmatched: 7. Germline V lookup: CDR1 SQVTM, CDR2 ANQGSEA. CDR3 DNA sequence: TGCAGCGTGGAACAGGGGGCTGGTACTGAAGCTTTCTTT. Its protein is CSVEQGAGTEAFF.

In regard to this clone: Other nucleotide sequences from this sample produce the same CDR3. The chain uses TRBV30 and TRBJ1-5; a possible D gene is TRBD1 (5 bases). This CDR3 is built from 13 residues. Trimming removed 3 bases from V and 5 bases from J, with 11 bases in between. Germline values: CDR1 GTSNPN, CDR2 SVGIG (reference sequence). The CDR3 loop reads CAWSVGGDQPQHF. In DNA, the CDR3 is TGTGCCTGGAGCGTGGGGGGGGATCAGCCCCAGCATTTT.

To note about this clone: A junction boundary mismatches the germline segment, possibly from a read error. The chain recombines TRBV5-4 with TRBJ2-5; 9 positions agree with TRBD2. Germline loops: CDR1 SGHNT, CDR2 YYREEE (reference sequence). This CDR3 comprises 15 residues. In nucleotides, the CDR3 is TGTGCCAGCAGCTTGGCTCGGACTAGCGTTTTAACTAGGGACTTC. It is translated as CASSLARTSVLTRDF. The full variable domain, completed using reference TRBV5-4 and TRBJ2-5, is ETGVTQSPTHLIKTRGQQVTLRCSSQSGHNTVSWYQQALGQGPQFIFQYYREEENGRGNFPPRFSGLQFPNYSSELNVNALELDDSALYLCASSLARTSVLTRDFGPGTRLLVL.

This clone showed up just a few times. CDR3 protein: CASREGRGADTQYF. Here the CDR3 DNA reads TGTGCCAGCCGCGAGGGACGAGGCGCAGATACGCAGTATTTT. The chain joins TRBV6-4 to TRBJ2-3, with D perhaps matching TRBD1 or TRBD2 (5 bases each). The CDR3 length is 14 residues. V gave up 8 bases and J gave up 4 bases, with 16 bases separating them. CDR1 and CDR2 from the germline V gene are MRHNA and SNTAGT.

This chain's CDR3 is CASSVSYDSTDTQYF. In nucleotides, the CDR3 is TGTGCCAGCAGCGTGAGCTACGATAGCACAGATACGCAGTATTTT. The chain employs TRBV6-6 and TRBJ2-3; the D is unclear. The length of the CDR3 is 15 residues. Between the trimmed V and J ends, which lost 6 bases and 0 bases, there was a span of 13 bases. The germline V gene encodes CDR1 MNHNY and CDR2 SVGAGI (reference sequence).

The chain links TRBV5-4 to TRBJ1-6; 10 bases agree with TRBD1. Germline V gives CDR1 SGHNT, CDR2 YYREEE (reference sequence). This CDR3 comprises 15 residues. V was clipped by 4 bases and J by 9 bases; unmatched bases: 7. Written as DNA, the CDR3 is TGTGCCAGCAGCGAACGGGGGACAGGGGTTTCACCCCTCCACTTT. Translating gives CASSERGTGVSPLHF.

This chain connects TRBV7-9 to TRBJ1-4, with unresolved D. The CDR3 loop spans 15 amino acids. Germline assignment: CDR1 SEHNR and CDR2 FQNEAQ (reference sequence). Trimming removed 5 bases from V and 5 bases from J, with 15 bases in between. CDR3: CASSDQAAPNEKLFF. For the CDR3, the DNA is TGTGCCAGCAGCGATCAGGCGGCACCAAATGAAAAACTGTTTTTT.

In its sample, this clone was seen a few times. The chain joins TRBV6-4 to TRBJ1-6, with 8 bases aligning to TRBD1. The germline CDR1 and CDR2 sequences are MRHNA and SNTAGT. The ends lost 6 bases at V and 10 bases at J; junction bases unmatched: 5. The CDR3 runs 13 residues. The CDR3 is CASRDREDSPLHF. CDR3 coding DNA: TGTGCCAGCAGGGACAGGGAGGACTCACCCCTCCACTTT.

This clone was seen a handful of times. This chain links TRBV10-3 with TRBJ1-2, with D possibly TRBD1 on 5 matching bases. There are 12 residues in the CDR3. Per the germline V gene, CDR1 is ENHRY and CDR2 is SYGVKD. V was cut by 10 bases and J by 2 bases, with 11 bases left in between. The CDR3 loop is CATLTDNYGYTF. The DNA for the CDR3 is TGTGCCACCCTGACAGACAACTATGGCTACACCTTC.

In this sample, this clone turned up a few times. The sample contains more than one DNA sequence encoding this CDR3. V and J are TRBV6-5 and TRBJ1-1, with 7 bases aligning to TRBD1. Looked up from germline, CDR1 is MNHEY and CDR2 is SVGAGI. J was trimmed by 0 bases and V by 0 bases; bases with no gene match: 1. The CDR3 length is 15 residues. As DNA, the CDR3 is TGTGCCAGCAGTTACTCACAGGGGTTGAACACTGAAGCTTTCTTT. Its protein product is CASSYSQGLNTEAFF.